Each of the 3 T cell receptor beta chains below was sequenced from the same sample in a study of blood T cell repertoires in COVID-19. Sequencing was performed with immunoSEQ multiplex PCR; in TCRdb, only in-frame clones are kept and a portion is missing. The sample holds a few hundred thousand clones, approximately 86% seen once. Specimen: peripheral blood. The source of these receptors is a woman younger than 45 with COVID-19, enrolled during active disease.

This clone was counted a single time. The gene calls are TRBV7-2 and TRBJ1-2; D is possibly TRBD1 (5 bases). V was cut by 5 bases and J by 8 bases, with 12 bases left in between. Germline V gives CDR1 SGHTA, CDR2 FQGNSA. The CDR3 runs to 12 residues. CDR3 sequence: CASSLDTRGYTF. The CDR3 DNA reads as TGTGCCAGCAGCCTGGACACGCGGGGCTACACCTTC.

The chain employs TRBV6-5 and TRBJ2-1; TRBD1 matches 9 bases. The germline gives CDR1 MNHEY, CDR2 SVGAGI. V lost 5 bases and J lost 2; bases outside the gene matches: 4. The CDR3 consists of 15 residues. The chain's CDR3 is CASSLDRGTYNEQFF. The CDR3 nucleotides are TGTGCCAGCAGTCTGGACAGGGGAACCTACAATGAGCAGTTCTTC.

This sequence joins TRBV7-2 and TRBJ2-2, with D perhaps matching TRBD2 (5 bases). V was pared by 6 bases and J by 5 bases, with 10 bases between. This CDR3 has 13 residues. CDR1 is SGHTA, CDR2 FQGNSA, per germline. CDR3 sequence reads: CASRLSGTGELFF. The CDR3 bases are TGTGCCAGCAGGTTATCGGGGACCGGGGAGCTGTTTTTT.